These 3 T cell receptor beta chains were all obtained from the same sample, sequenced in a study of CD8 T cells in ankylosing spondylitis. Study-level points and caveats: Blood from ankylosing spondylitis patients appeared to carry a characteristic roughly 8-variant TCR beta motif.

Their specific antigens are unknown. MiXCR, run by TCRdb on the 5' RACE reads, gives a single entry per CDR3 protein. Here the sample spans approximately 540,000 distinct CDR3 sequences, about 13% being singletons. The sample taken for sequencing was blood, either unsorted or a sorted T cell fraction (not recorded which). Receptor source: a male donor with ankylosing spondylitis.

The chain has TRBV5-1 and TRBJ1-2; a possible D gene is TRBD1 (6 bases). Trimming pared 0 bases from V and 1 base from J, leaving 7 bases between. The CDR3 length is 14 residues. The germline gives CDR1 SGHRS, CDR2 YFSETQ. The CDR3: CASSLEGDNYGYTF. The CDR3 DNA reads TGCGCCAGCAGCTTGGAGGGGGATAACTATGGCTACACCTTC.

This clonotype was detected only a few times. V usage is TRBV28 and J usage is TRBJ1-3, with no clear D. CDR3 size: 15 residues. The germline gives CDR1 MDHEN, CDR2 SYDVKM. V gave up 5 bases and J gave up 2 bases, with 13 bases separating them. CDR3 protein: CASSPPGVPGNTIYF. The CDR3 nucleotides are TGTGCCAGCAGTCCCCCGGGCGTTCCTGGAAACACCATATATTTT.

This clonotype was observed at least ten times. The rearrangement uses TRBV10-3 and TRBJ2-2; 16 nucleotides line up with TRBD2. The V gene's germline CDR1 is ENHRY and CDR2 SYGVKD. This CDR3 region has 16 residues. V lost 5 bases and J lost 9; bases outside the gene matches: 6. The CDR3 sequence: CAISSGTSGRGWELFF. CDR3 DNA: TGTGCCATCAGTTCCGGGACTAGCGGGAGGGGTTGGGAGCTGTTTTTT.